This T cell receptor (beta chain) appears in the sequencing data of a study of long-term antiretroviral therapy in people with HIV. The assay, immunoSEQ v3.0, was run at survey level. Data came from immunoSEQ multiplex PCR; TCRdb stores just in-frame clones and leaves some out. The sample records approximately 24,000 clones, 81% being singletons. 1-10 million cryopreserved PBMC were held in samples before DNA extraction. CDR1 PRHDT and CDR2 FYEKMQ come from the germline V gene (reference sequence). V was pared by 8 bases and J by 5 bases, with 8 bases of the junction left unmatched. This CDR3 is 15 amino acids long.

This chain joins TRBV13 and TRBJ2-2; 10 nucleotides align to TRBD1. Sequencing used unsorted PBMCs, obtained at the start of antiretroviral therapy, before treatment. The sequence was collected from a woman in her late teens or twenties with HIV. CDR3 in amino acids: CASVGTGDSTGELFF. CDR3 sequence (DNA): TGTGCCAGCGTCGGGACAGGGGATTCGACCGGGGAGCTGTTTTTT. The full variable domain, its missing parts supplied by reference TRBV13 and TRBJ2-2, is AAGVIQSPRHLIKEKRETATLKCYPIPRHDTVYWYQQGPGQDPQFLISFYEKMQSDKGSIPDRFSAQQFSDYHSELNMSSLELGDSALYFCASVGTGDSTGELFFGEGSRLTVL.